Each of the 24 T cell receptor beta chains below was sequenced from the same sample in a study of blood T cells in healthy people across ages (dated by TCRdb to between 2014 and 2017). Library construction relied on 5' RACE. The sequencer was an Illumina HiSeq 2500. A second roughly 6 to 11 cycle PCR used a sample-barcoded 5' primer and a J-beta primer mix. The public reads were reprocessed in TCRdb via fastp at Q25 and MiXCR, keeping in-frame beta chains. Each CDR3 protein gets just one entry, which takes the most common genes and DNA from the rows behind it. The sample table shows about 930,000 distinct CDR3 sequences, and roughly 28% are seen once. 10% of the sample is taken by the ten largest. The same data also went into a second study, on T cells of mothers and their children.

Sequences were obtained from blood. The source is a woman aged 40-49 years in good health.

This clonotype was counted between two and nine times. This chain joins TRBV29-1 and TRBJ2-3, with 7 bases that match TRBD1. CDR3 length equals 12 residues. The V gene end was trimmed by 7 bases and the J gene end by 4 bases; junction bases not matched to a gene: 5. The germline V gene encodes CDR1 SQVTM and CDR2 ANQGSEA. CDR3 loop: CSGTGAADTQYF. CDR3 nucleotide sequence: TGCAGCGGAACAGGGGCGGCAGATACGCAGTATTTT.

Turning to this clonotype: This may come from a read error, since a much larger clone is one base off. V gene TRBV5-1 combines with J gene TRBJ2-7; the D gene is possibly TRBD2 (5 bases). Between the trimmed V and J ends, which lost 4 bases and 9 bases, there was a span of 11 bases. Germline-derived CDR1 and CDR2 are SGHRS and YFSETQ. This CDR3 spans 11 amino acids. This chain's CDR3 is CASSKESGQYF. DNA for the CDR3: TGCGCCAGCAGCAAGGAAAGCGGGCAGTACTTC.

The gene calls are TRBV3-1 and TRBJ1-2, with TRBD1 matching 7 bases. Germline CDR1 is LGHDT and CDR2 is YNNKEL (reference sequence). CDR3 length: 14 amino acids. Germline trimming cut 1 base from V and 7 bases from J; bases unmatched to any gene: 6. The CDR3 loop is CASSQGYRGSGYTF. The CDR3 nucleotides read TGTGCCAGCAGCCAAGGCTACAGGGGCAGTGGCTACACCTTC. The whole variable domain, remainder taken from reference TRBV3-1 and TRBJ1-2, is DTAVSQTPKYLVTQMGNDKSIKCEQNLGHDTMYWYKQDSKKFLKIMFSYNNKELIINETVPNRFSPKSPDKAHLNLHINSLELGDSAVYFCASSQGYRGSGYTFGSGTRLTVV.

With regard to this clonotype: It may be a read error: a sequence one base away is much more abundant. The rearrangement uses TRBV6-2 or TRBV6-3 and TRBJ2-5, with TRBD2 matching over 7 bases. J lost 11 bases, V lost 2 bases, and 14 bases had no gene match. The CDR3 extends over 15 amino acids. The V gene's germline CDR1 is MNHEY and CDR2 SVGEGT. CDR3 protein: CASSYGTTSWNEQYF. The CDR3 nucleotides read TGTGCCAGCAGTTACGGGACTACCTCCTGGAATGAGCAGTACTTC.

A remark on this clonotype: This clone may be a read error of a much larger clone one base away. The CDR3 sequence is CASSRTGGGVYNEQFF. CDR3 coding DNA: TGTGCCAGCAGTAGGACTGGCGGGGGGGTATACAATGAGCAGTTCTTC. V is TRBV6-5 and J is TRBJ2-1; 9 nucleotides match TRBD2. The germline CDR1 and CDR2 sequences are MNHEY and SVGAGI. V gave up 5 bases and J gave up 4 bases; unmatched junction bases: 9. This CDR3 contains 16 residues.

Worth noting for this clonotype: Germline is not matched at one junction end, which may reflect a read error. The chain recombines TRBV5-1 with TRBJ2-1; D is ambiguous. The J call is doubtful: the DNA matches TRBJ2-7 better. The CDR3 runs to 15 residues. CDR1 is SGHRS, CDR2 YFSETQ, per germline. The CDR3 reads CASSRSIQSYNEQYF. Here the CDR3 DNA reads TGTGCCAGCAGCCGTTCAATTCAGTCCTACAATGAGCAGTACTTC.

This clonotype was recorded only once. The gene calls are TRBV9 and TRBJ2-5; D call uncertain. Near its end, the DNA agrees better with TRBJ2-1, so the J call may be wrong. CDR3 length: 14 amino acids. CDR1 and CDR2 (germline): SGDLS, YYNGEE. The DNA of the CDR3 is TGTGCCAGCAGCGACCCCCGAGGTCAAGAGACCCAGTTCTTC. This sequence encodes CASSDPRGQETQFF.

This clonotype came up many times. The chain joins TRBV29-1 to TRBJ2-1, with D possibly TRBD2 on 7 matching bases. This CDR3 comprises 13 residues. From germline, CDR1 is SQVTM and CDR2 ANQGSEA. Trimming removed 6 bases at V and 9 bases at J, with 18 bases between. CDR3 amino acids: CSVRGGARGEQFF. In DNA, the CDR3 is TGCAGCGTCAGAGGGGGGGCGCGAGGTGAGCAGTTCTTC.

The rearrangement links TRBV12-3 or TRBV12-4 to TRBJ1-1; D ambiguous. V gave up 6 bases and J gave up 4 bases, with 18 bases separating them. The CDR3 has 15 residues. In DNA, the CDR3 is TGTGCCAGCAGATCCGAAGGGTCCCTGCGCACTGAAGCTTTCTTT. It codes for CASRSEGSLRTEAFF.

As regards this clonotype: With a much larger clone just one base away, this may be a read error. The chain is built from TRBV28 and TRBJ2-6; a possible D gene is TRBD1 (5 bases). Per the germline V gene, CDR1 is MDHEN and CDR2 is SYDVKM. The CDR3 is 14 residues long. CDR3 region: CASGVHSGANVRTF. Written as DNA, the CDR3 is TGTGCCAGCGGCGTTCACTCTGGGGCCAACGTCCGGACTTTC.

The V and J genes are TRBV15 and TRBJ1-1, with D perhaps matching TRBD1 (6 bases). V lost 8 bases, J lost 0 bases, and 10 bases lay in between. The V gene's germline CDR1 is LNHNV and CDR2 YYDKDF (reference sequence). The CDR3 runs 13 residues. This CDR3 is CATGTKLNTEAFF. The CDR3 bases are TGTGCCACCGGGACAAAACTGAACACTGAAGCTTTCTTT.

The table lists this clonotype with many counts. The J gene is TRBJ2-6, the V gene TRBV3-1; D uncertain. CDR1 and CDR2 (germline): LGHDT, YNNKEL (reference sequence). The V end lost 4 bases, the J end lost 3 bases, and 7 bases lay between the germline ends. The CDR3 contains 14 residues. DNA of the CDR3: TGTGCCAGCAGCCCCCCGCGTGGGGCCAACGTCCTGACTTTC. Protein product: CASSPPRGANVLTF.

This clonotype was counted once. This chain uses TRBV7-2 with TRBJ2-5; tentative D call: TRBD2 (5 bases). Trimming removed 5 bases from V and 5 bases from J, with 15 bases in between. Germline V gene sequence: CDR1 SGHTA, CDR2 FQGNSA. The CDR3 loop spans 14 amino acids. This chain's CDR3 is CASSNRGSGETQYF. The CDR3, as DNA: TGTGCCAGCAGCAATAGAGGGTCGGGGGAGACCCAGTACTTC.

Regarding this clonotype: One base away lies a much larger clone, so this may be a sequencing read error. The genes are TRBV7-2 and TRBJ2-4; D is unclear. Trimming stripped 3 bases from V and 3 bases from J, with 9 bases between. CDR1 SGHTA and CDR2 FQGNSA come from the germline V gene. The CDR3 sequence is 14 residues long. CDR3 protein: CASSLDVVKNIQYF. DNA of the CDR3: TGTGCCAGCAGCTTGGACGTAGTCAAAAACATTCAGTACTTC.

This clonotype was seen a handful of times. CDR3 sequence (DNA): TGCGCCAGCAGCCAAGTAGCGGGGTTATTAAGCTATGGCTACACCTTC. It specifies CASSQVAGLLSYGYTF. This chain connects TRBV4-1 to TRBJ1-2; D uncertain. Germline V gene data show CDR1 as MGHRA and CDR2 as YSYEKL. This CDR3 is built from 16 residues. V lost 1 base to trimming and J lost 4 bases, with 16 bases between them.

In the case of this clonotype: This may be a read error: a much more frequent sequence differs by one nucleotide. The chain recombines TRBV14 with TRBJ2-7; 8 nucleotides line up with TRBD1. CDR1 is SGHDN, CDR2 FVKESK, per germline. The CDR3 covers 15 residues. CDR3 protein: CVSSQAQGARVEQYF. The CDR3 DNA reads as TGTGTCAGCAGCCAAGCTCAGGGGGCGCGGGTCGAGCAGTACTTC.

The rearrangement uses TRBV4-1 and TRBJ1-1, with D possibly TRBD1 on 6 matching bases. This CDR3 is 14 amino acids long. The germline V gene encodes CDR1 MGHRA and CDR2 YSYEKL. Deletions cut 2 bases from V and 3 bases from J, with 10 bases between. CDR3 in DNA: TGCGCCAGCAGCCAACTAGGGGGGGACACTGAAGCTTTCTTT. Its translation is CASSQLGGDTEAFF.

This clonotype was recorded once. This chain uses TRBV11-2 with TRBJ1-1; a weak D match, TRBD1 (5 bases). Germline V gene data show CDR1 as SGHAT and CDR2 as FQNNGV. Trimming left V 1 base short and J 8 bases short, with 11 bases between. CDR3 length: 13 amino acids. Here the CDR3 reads CASSLGLAGEAFF. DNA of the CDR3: TGTGCCAGCAGCTTAGGTCTTGCAGGGGAAGCTTTCTTT.

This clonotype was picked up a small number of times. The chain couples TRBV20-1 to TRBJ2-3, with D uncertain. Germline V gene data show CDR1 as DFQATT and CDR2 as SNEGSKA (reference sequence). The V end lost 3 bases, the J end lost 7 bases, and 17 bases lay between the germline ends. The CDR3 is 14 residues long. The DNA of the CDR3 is TGCAGTGCTAGTGGTTGGGCTAGATCCCATACGCAGTATTTT. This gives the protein CSASGWARSHTQYF.

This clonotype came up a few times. CDR3 sequence: CASSESAGSRYGYTF. The CDR3 DNA sequence: TGTGCCAGCAGTGAATCGGCAGGGTCAAGATATGGCTACACCTTC. The chain couples TRBV25-1 to TRBJ1-2; D might be TRBD1 (5 bases). Germline assignment: CDR1 MGHDK and CDR2 SYGVNS. This CDR3 is 15 amino acids long. Trimming cost V 1 base and J 5 bases, with 14 bases left between them.

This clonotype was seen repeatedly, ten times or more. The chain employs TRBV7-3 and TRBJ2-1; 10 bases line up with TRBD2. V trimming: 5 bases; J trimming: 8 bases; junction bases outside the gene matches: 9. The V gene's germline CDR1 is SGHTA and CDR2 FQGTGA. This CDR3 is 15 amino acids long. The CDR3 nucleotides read TGTGCCAGCAGCGGAGAGCGGGGGGGCCGGGATGAGCAGTTCTTC. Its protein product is CASSGERGGRDEQFF.

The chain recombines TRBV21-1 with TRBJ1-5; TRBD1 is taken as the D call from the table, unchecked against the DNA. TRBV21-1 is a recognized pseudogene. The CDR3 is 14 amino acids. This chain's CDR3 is CASTPGAYNQPQHF. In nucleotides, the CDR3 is TGTGCCAGCACGCCTGGGGCCTACAATCAGCCCCAGCATTTT.

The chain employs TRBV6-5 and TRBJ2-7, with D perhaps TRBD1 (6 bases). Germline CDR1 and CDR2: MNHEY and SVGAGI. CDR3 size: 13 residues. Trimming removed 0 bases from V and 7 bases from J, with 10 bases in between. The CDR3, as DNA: TGTGCCAGCAGTTACTCACAGGGCTTGGAGCAGTACTTC. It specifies CASSYSQGLEQYF.

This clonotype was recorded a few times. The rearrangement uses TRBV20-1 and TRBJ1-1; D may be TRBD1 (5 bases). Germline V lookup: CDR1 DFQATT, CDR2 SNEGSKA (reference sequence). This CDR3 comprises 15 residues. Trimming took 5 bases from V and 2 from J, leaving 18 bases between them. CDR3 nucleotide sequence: TGCAGTGCTCTTGTGGGGGGGAACAGTAACACTGAAGCTTTCTTT. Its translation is CSALVGGNSNTEAFF.